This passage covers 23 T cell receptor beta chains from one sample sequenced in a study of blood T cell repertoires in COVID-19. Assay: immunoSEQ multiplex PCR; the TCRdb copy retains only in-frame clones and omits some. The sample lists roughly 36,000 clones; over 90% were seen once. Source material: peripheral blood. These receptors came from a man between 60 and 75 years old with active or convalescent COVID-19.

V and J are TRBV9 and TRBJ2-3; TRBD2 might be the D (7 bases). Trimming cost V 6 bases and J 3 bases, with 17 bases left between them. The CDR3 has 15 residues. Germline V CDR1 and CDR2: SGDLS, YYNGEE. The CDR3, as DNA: TGTGCCAGCACGAGAGGGGGGGCTGTTACAGATACGCAGTATTTT. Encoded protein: CASTRGGAVTDTQYF.

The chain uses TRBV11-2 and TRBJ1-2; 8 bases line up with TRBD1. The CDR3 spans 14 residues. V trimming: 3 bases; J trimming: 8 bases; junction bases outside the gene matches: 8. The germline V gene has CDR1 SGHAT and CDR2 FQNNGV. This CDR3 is CASSFVQGAVGYTF. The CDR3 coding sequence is TGTGCCAGCAGCTTCGTCCAGGGGGCGGTGGGCTACACCTTC.

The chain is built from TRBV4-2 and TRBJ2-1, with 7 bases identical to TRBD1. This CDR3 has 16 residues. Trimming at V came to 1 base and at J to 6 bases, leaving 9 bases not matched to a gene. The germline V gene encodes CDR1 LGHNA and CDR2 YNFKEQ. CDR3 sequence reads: CASSQAPGQAFNEQFF. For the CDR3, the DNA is TGTGCCAGCAGCCAAGCGCCAGGACAGGCCTTCAATGAGCAGTTCTTC.

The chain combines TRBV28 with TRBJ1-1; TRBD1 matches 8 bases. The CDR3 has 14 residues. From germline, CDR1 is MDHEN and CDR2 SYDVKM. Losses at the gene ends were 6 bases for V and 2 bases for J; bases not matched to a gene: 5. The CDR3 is CASSSGTGNTEAFF. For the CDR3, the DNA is TGTGCCAGCAGCTCCGGGACAGGAAACACTGAAGCTTTCTTT. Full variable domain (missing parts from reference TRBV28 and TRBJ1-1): DVKVTQSSRYLVKRTGEKVFLECVQDMDHENMFWYRQDPGLGLRLIYFSYDVKMKEKGDIPEGYSVSREKKERFSLILESASTNQTSMYLCASSSGTGNTEAFFGQGTRLTVV.

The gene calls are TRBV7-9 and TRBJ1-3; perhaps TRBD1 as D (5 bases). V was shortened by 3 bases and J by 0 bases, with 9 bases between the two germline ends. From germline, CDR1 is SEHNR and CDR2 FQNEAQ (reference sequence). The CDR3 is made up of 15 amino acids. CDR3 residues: CASSFGADSGNTIYF. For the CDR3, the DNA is TGTGCCAGCAGCTTTGGGGCCGACTCTGGAAACACCATATATTTT.

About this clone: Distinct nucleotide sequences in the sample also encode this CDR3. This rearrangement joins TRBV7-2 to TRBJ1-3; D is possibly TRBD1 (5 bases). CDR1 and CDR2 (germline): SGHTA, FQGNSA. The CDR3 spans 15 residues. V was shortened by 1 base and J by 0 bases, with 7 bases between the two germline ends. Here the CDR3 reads CASSLVGGSGNTIYF. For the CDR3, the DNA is TGTGCCAGCAGCTTAGTGGGGGGCTCTGGAAACACCATATATTTT.

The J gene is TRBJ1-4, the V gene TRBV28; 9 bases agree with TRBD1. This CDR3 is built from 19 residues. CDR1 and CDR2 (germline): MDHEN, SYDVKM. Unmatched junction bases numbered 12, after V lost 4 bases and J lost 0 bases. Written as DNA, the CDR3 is TGTGCCAGCAGTTCCGCGGGACAGGGTAGGGGCCCAACTAATGAAAAACTGTTTTTT. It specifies CASSSAGQGRGPTNEKLFF.

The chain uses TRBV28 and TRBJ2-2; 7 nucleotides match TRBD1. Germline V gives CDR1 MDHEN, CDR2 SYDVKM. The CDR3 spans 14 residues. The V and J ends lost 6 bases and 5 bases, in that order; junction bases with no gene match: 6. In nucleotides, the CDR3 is TGTGCCAGCAGATTAGGGGGCGCGACCGGGGAGCTGTTTTTT. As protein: CASRLGGATGELFF.

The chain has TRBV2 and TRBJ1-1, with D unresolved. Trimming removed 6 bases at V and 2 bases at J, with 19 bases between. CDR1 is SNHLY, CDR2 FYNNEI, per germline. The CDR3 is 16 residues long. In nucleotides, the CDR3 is TGTGCCAGCAGCGAGAGAGGGCTTGGGGATAACACTGAAGCTTTCTTT. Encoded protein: CASSERGLGDNTEAFF.

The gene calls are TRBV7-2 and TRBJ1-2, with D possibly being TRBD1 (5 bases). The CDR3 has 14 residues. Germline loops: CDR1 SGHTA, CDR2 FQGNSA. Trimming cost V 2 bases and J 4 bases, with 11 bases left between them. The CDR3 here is CASSLKGVRYGYTF. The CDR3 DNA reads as TGTGCCAGCAGCTTAAAAGGGGTCCGCTATGGCTACACCTTC.

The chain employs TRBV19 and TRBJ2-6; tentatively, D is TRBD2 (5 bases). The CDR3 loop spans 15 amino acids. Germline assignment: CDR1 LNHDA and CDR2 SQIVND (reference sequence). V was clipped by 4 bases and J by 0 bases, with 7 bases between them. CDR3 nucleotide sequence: TGTGCCAGTAGTAACCGGGGCTCTGGGGCCAACGTCCTGACTTTC. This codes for CASSNRGSGANVLTF.

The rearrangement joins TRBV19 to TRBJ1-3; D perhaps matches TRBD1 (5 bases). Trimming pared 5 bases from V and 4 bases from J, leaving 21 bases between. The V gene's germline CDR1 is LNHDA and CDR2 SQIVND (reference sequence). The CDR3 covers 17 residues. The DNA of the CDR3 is TGTGCCAGTAGTGAGATGCAGGGACTTCTCTTGGGAAACACCATATATTTT. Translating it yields CASSEMQGLLLGNTIYF.

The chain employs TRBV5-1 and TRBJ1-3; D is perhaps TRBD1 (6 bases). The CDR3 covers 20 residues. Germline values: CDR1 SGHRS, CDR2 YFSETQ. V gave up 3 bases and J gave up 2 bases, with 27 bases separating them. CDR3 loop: CASSYFSSGQSYDTGNTIYF. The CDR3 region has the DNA TGCGCCAGCAGCTATTTCAGTTCGGGACAATCATACGATACTGGAAACACCATATATTTT.

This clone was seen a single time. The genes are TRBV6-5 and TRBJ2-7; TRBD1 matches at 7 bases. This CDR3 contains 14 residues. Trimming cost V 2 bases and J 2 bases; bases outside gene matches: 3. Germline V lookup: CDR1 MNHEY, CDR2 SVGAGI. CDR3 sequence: CASSYRQGAYEQYF. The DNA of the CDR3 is TGTGCCAGCAGTTACCGGCAGGGGGCCTACGAGCAGTACTTC.

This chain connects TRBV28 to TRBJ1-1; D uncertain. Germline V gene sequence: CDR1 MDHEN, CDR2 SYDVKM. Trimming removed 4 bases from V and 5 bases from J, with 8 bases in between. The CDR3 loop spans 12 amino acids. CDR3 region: CASSSSRTEAFF. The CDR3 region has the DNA TGTGCCAGCAGTTCATCGAGGACTGAAGCTTTCTTT.

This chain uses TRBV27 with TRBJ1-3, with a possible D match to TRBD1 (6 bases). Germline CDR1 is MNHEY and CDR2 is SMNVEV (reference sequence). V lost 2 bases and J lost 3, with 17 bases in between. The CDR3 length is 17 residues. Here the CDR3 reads CASSLPKTGTDGNTIYF. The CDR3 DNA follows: TGTGCCAGCAGTTTACCCAAAACAGGGACCGATGGAAACACCATATATTTT.

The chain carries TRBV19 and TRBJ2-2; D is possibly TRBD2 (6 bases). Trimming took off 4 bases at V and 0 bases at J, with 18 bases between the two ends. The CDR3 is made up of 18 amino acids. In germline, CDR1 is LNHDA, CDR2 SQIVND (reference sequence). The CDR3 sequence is CASSKRGAGTANTGELFF. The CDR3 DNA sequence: TGTGCCAGTAGTAAACGGGGAGCGGGCACAGCGAACACCGGGGAGCTGTTTTTT.

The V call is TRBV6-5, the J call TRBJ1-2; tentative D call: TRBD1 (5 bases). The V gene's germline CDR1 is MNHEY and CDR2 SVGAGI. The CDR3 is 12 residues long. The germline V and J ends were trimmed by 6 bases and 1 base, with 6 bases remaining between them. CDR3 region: CASSQGNYGYTF. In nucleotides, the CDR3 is TGTGCCAGCAGCCAGGGTAACTATGGCTACACCTTC.

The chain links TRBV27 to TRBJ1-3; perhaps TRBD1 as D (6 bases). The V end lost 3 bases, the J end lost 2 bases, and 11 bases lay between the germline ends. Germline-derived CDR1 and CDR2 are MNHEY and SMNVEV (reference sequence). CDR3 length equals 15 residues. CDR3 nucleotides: TGTGCCAGCAGTTTGTGGGGGCGGGCTGGAAACACCATATATTTT. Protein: CASSLWGRAGNTIYF.

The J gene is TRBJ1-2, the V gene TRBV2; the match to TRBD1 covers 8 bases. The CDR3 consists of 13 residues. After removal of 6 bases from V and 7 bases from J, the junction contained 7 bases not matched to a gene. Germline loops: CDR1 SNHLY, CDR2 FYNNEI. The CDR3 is CASSPQGVVGYTF. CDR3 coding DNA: TGTGCCAGCAGCCCACAGGGGGTGGTTGGCTACACCTTC. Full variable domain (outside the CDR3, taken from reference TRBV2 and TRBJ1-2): EPEVTQTPSHQVTQMGQEVILRCVPISNHLYFYWYRQILGQKVEFLVSFYNNEISEKSEIFDDQFSVERPDGSNFTLKIRSTKLEDSAMYFCASSPQGVVGYTFGSGTRLTVV.

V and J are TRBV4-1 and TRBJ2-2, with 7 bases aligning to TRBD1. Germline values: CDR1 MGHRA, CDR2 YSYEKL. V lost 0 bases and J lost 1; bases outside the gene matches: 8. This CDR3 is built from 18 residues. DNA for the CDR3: TGCGCCAGCAGCCAAGAGGGCCATAGGACAGGGAACACCGGGGAGCTGTTTTTT. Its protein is CASSQEGHRTGNTGELFF.

CDR3 DNA: TGTGCTAGTGGTTTGTCCCAGGGCGCAGATACGCAGTATTTT. This encodes CASGLSQGADTQYF. V usage is TRBV12-5 and J usage is TRBJ2-3, with D perhaps TRBD1 (5 bases). The CDR3 extends over 14 amino acids. Germline lookup yields CDR1 LGHNT and CDR2 FRNRAP. The V end lost 2 bases, the J end lost 4 bases, and 10 bases lay between the germline ends.

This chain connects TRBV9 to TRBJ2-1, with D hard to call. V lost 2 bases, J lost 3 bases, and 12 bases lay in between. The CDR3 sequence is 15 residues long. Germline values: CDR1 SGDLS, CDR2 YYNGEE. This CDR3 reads CASSVRMSGYNEQFF. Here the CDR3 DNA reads TGTGCCAGCAGCGTCCGTATGTCAGGCTACAATGAGCAGTTCTTC.